The clone carrying this TCR beta chain was recorded a few times. The data belong to a study of OX40 agonist ivuxolimab in advanced cancers. Libraries were prepared by immunoSEQ multiplex PCR; TCRdb keeps only in-frame clonotypes and omits some of them. The sample has approximately 64,000 clones, around 81% seen once; the top ten hold 3% to 4%. Trimming removed 2 bases at V and 7 bases at J, with 21 bases between. Germline CDR1 reads SGHTA; CDR2 reads FQGNSA. The CDR3 runs 17 residues. The TCR comes from an adult with an advanced solid tumor such as melanoma, head and neck, liver or kidney cancer. The rearrangement uses TRBV7-2 and TRBJ2-1; weak D call: TRBD2 (5 bases). The sample was CD4+ or CD8+ T cells sorted from blood, taken in a trial of the OX40 agonist ivuxolimab. DNA of the CDR3: TGTGCCAGCAGCTTATCCACTAGGCTCGAGGGTAGGAATGAGCAGTTCTTC. Protein sequence: CASSLSTRLEGRNEQFF. The full variable domain, completed using reference TRBV7-2 and TRBJ2-1, is GAGVSQSPSNKVTEKGKDVELRCDPISGHTALYWYRQSLGQGLEFLIYFQGNSAPDKSGLPSDRFSAERTGGSVSTLTIQRTQQEDSAVYLCASSLSTRLEGRNEQFFGPGTRLTVL.